This T cell receptor beta chain was observed in a study of follicular helper T cells after annual influenza vaccination. For this clone: Its antigen is undetermined.

Germline V gene sequence: CDR1 MNHNS, CDR2 SASEGT. Trimming stripped 2 bases from V and 1 base from J, with 9 bases between. This CDR3 has 15 amino acids. Overall study results and limits: Productive TCRB sequences came from only about 10-23% of cells.

The time point was: 2014-2015 season, 7 days after vaccination. Profiled with immunoSEQ multiplex PCR; TCRdb holds only in-frame clones, not every one. The sample lists about 10,000 clones; over 80% were seen once. The clonotype originates from an adult who received the influenza vaccine. This specimen consisted of CXCR5- memory CD4+ T cells sorted from blood, obtained 7 days after influenza vaccination. V gene TRBV6-1 combines with J gene TRBJ1-5, with D hard to call. The CDR3 sequence: CASSELSSSNQPQHF. In DNA form, the CDR3 reads TGTGCCAGCAGTGAATTGTCTTCGAGCAATCAGCCCCAGCATTTT.